What follows is one T cell receptor beta chain and its context. Antigen: not known. This specimen comes from a study of OX40 agonist ivuxolimab in advanced cancers. Study observations and caveats: Among the least clonally expanded were partial responders at 0.1-3.0 mg/kg. Researchers did not determine the expanded peripheral T cells' antigen specificity.

The germline gives CDR1 SGHTA, CDR2 FQGNSA. The CDR3 contains 19 residues. The ends were cut back, 0 bases at V and 0 bases at J, with 17 bases in the middle. Sequencing was performed with immunoSEQ multiplex PCR; in TCRdb, only in-frame clones are kept and a portion is missing. The table has around 81,000 clones, around 80% seen once. The chain recombines TRBV7-2 with TRBJ2-2; D is unclear. The sequence was obtained from an adult with an advanced solid tumor such as melanoma, head and neck, liver or kidney cancer. Source: CD4+ or CD8+ T cells sorted from blood, taken in a trial of the OX40 agonist ivuxolimab. The CDR3 loop reads CASSLAPGIALTNTGELFF. The CDR3 DNA is TGTGCCAGCAGCTTAGCCCCCGGCATTGCGCTCACGAACACCGGGGAGCTGTTTTTT. Supplemented by reference TRBV7-2 and TRBJ2-2, the full variable domain reads GAGVSQSPSNKVTEKGKDVELRCDPISGHTALYWYRQSLGQGLEFLIYFQGNSAPDKSGLPSDRFSAERTGGSVSTLTIQRTQQEDSAVYLCASSLAPGIALTNTGELFFGEGSRLTVL.